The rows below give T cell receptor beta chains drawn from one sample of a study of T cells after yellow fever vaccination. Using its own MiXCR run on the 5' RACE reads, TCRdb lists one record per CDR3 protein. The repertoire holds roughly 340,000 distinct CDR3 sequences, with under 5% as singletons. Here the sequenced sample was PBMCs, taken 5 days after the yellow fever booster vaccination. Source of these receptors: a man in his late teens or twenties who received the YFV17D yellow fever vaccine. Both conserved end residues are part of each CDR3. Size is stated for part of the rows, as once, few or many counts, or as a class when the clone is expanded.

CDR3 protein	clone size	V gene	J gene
CASSRGAFRNEQFF	.	TRBV12-3/TRBV12-4	TRBJ2-1
CASSFVRGDEQFF	.	TRBV11-1	TRBJ2-1
CASSPRLADSTDTQYF	few	TRBV18	TRBJ2-3
CASKGQGSNTGELFF	many	TRBV12-3/TRBV12-4	TRBJ2-2
CASSLASTDTQYF	many	TRBV7-6	TRBJ2-3
CASSLSSHYNEQFF	many	TRBV12-3/TRBV12-4	TRBJ2-1
CASSSRTGAGDAFF	.	TRBV5-1	TRBJ1-1
CSARGLAGKNEQFF	few	TRBV20-1	TRBJ2-1
CASSGSSSYGYTF	.	TRBV6-2/TRBV6-3	TRBJ1-2
CASSVQGKETQYF	few	TRBV5-1	TRBJ2-5
CASSIAGATYNEQFF	.	TRBV7-2	TRBJ2-1
CASSTILPRYPGQGAEAFF	many	TRBV6-6	TRBJ1-1